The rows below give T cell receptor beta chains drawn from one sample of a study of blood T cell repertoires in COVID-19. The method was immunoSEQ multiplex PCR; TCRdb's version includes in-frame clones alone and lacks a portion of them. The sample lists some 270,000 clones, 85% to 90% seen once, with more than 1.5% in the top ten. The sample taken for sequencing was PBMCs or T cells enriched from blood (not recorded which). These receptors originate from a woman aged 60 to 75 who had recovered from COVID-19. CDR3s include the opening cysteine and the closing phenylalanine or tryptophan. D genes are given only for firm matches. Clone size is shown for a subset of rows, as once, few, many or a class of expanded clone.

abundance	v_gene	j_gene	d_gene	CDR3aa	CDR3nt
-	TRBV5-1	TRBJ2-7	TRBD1	CASSPDRAGSYEQYF	TGCGCCAGCAGCCCTGACAGGGCTGGCTCCTACGAGCAGTACTTC
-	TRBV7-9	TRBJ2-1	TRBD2	CASSFKAGGYNEQFF	TGTGCCAGCAGCTTTAAAGCGGGAGGATACAATGAGCAGTTCTTC
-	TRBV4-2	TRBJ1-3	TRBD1	CASSQGQGAGNTIYF	TGTGCCAGCAGCCAAGGACAGGGCGCTGGAAACACCATATATTTT
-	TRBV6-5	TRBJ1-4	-	CASSSYERATNEKLFF	TGTGCCAGCAGTTCCTACGAAAGAGCAACTAATGAAAAACTGTTTTTT
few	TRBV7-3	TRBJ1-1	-	CASSLNGQANTEAFF	TGTGCCAGCAGCTTAAATGGGCAGGCGAACACTGAAGCTTTCTTT
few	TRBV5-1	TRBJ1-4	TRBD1	CASSSYRGGEKLFF	TGCGCCAGCAGCTCTTACAGGGGAGGTGAAAAACTGTTTTTT
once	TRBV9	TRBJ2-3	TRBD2	CASSAGRTSGSLGGDTQYF	TGTGCCAGCAGCGCAGGACGGACTAGCGGGAGCTTGGGAGGAGATACGCAGTATTTT
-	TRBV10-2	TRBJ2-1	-	CASSGSYNEQFF	TGCGCCAGCAGCGGGTCCTACAATGAGCAGTTCTTC
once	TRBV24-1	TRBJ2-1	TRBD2	CATSDWTSGDQYNEQFF	TGTGCCACCAGTGATTGGACTAGCGGAGATCAATACAATGAGCAGTTCTTC
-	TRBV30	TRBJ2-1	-	CAWRGIDRTRFF	TGTGCCTGGAGGGGCATCGACAGAACTCGGTTCTTC
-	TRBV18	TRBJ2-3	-	CASSLIRGSVDTQYF	TGTGCCAGCTCCCTGATCAGGGGATCTGTAGATACGCAGTATTTT
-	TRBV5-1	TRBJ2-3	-	CASSLSPGTDTQYF	TGCGCCAGCAGCTTGAGTCCGGGCACAGATACGCAGTATTTT
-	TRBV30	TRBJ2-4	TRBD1	CAWSRTGTLAKNIQYF	TGTGCCTGGTCACGGACAGGGACACTAGCCAAAAACATTCAGTACTTC
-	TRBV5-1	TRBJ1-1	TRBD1	CASSLTGAGTEAFF	TGCGCCAGCAGCCTAACAGGGGCTGGCACTGAAGCTTTCTTT
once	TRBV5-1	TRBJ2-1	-	CASSLTSGLLIPANEQFF	TGCGCCAGCAGCTTAACCAGCGGTCTTCTCATACCCGCGAATGAGCAGTTCTTC
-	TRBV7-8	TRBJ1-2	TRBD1	CASSSGQGFLGYTF	TGTGCCAGCAGCTCCGGACAGGGATTTCTTGGCTACACCTTC
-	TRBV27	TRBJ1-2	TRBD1	CASSSRDRGPGYTF	TGTGCCAGCAGTTCCCGGGACAGGGGCCCTGGCTACACCTTC
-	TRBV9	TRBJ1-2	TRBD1	CASSVPGTGGSEGGYTF	TGTGCCAGCAGCGTCCCCGGGACAGGGGGCAGTGAGGGTGGCTACACCTTC